This T cell receptor beta chain comes out of a study of blood T cell repertoires in COVID-19. Study as a whole: Acute and convalescent COVID-19 samples came from the United States, Italy and Spain. In each case, the material was cDNA or gDNA derived from T cells, B-cell-depleted T cells, or PBMCs.

Original processing methods: Scientists estimated how many nucleated cells there were by amplifying reference gene primers. The protocol was immunoSEQ multiplex PCR, while the TCRdb copy is restricted to in-frame clones and leaves out a portion. D and trimming were read from the DNA, whereas the V and J calls and clone size are those reported in that table. The sample has a few hundred thousand clones, 80% to 90% seen once. The germline CDR1 and CDR2 sequences are SGHTA and FQGNSA. The CDR3 is made up of 14 amino acids. The ends lost 3 bases at V and 4 bases at J; junction bases unmatched: 2. Sequencing was performed on peripheral blood. The source of this sequence is a woman in her 40s who had recovered from COVID-19. This chain joins TRBV7-2 and TRBJ2-1; TRBD2 agrees at 8 bases. CDR3 amino acids: CASSFSGEYNEQFF. The CDR3 region has the DNA TGTGCCAGCAGCTTTAGCGGGGAGTACAATGAGCAGTTCTTC.